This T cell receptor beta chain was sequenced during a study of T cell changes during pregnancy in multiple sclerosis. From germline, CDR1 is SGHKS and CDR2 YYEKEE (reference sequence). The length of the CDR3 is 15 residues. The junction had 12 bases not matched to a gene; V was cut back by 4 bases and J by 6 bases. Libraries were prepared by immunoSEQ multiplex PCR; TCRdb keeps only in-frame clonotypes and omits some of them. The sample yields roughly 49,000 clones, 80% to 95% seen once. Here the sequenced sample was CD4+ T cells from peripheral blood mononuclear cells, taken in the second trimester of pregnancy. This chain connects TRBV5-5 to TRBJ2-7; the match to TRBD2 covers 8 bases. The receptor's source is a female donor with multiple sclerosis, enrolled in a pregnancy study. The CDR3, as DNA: TGTGCCAGCAGCGGAACCAGGGGCGGGGGGTTCGAGCAGTACTTC. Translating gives CASSGTRGGGFEQYF.